This T cell receptor (beta chain) was sequenced in a study of blood T cell repertoires in COVID-19. Study-wide background: Acute and convalescent COVID-19 samples came from the United States, Italy and Spain.

Repertoires were generated with immunoSEQ multiplex PCR, while TCRdb's copy carries only in-frame clones and drops some. The sample yields 180,000 or so clones, around four fifths seen once. V lost 0 bases, J lost 0 bases, and 6 bases stayed unmatched. Germline CDR1 ENHRY, CDR2 SYGVKD. The CDR3 loop spans 18 amino acids. Adults between about 18 and 95 years of age took part from 20 to 25 US areas. Each participant's cohort was designated according to participant-reported clinical history. This sequence originates from a woman aged 45 to 65 in a cohort exposed to, infected with or recovered from COVID-19 (not recorded which). This chain joins TRBV10-3 and TRBJ2-3; 10 bases are shared with TRBD2. Sequences were obtained from PBMCs or T cells enriched from blood (not recorded which). The CDR3 spells CAISESKLAGTSTDTQYF. In DNA form, the CDR3 reads TGTGCCATCAGTGAGTCGAAACTAGCGGGAACTAGCACAGATACGCAGTATTTT.